The 19 T cell receptor beta chains listed next were all sequenced from one sample in a study of EBV T-cell therapy then PD-1 blockade in nasopharyngeal carcinoma. Treatment in this sample: AdE1-LMPpoly-expanded autologous EBV-specific T-cell therapy followed by anti-PD-1 nivolumab. These receptors are not linked to any known antigen. The protocol was immunoSEQ multiplex PCR, while the TCRdb copy is restricted to in-frame clones and leaves out a portion. This sample has about 20,000 clones, with over 75% found just once. The material was CD8+ T cells from blood, obtained at day -245 from a patient whose treatment included autologous EBV-specific T cells and nivolumab. The source is a man aged 40-49 years with nasopharyngeal carcinoma.

The rearrangement links TRBV12-3 or TRBV12-4 to TRBJ2-5, with TRBD2 identical over 8 bases. V gave up 8 bases and J gave up 7 bases; unmatched junction bases: 6. The CDR3 is made up of 12 amino acids. CDR3 nucleotide sequence: TGTGCCAGCTCCGCGAGCGGGGGGACCCAGTACTTC. It encodes CASSASGGTQYF.

Comment on this clone: The sample holds other DNA sequences that translate to the same CDR3. The chain has TRBV12-3 or TRBV12-4 and TRBJ1-2, with TRBD1 identical over 7 bases. The J segment lost 7 bases and the V segment lost 5 bases, leaving 7 bases of the junction unmatched. CDR3 length: 13 amino acids. For the CDR3, the DNA is TGTGCCAGCAGTCCAACAGGGGCTGGTGGCTACACCTTC. Its protein product is CASSPTGAGGYTF.

In DNA, the CDR3 is TGTGCCAGCAGTGTCAGGTTCCCCTCTGGAAACACCATATATTTT. Its translation: CASSVRFPSGNTIYF. The gene calls are TRBV28 and TRBJ1-3; D is unresolved. Trimming shortened V by 5 bases and J by 0 bases, and 11 bases separated the two germline ends. The CDR3 extends over 15 amino acids. From germline, CDR1 is MDHEN and CDR2 SYDVKM.

This clone was recorded a few times. CDR3 residues: CASSQDSLGPNYGYTF. The CDR3 nucleotides are TGTGCCAGCAGCCAAGATTCATTAGGGCCTAACTATGGCTACACCTTC. V is TRBV14 and J is TRBJ1-2; D remains unclear. This CDR3 has 16 residues. Germline CDR1 is SGHDN and CDR2 is FVKESK. Deletions cut 0 bases from V and 0 bases from J, with 11 bases between.

V usage is TRBV4-1 and J usage is TRBJ2-3, with TRBD1 matching over 9 bases. This CDR3 region has 14 residues. J lost 6 bases, V lost 3 bases, and 4 bases had no gene match. Germline CDR1 MGHRA, CDR2 YSYEKL. This chain's CDR3 is CASSQGQGKDTQYF. CDR3 sequence (DNA): TGCGCCAGCAGCCAGGGACAGGGTAAGGATACGCAGTATTTT.

This sequence joins TRBV5-6 and TRBJ2-2; D perhaps matches TRBD2 (5 bases). This CDR3 contains 16 residues. Looked up from germline, CDR1 is SGHDT and CDR2 is YYEEEE. Trimming shortened V by 0 bases and J by 1 base, and 10 bases separated the two germline ends. The CDR3 loop is CASSLDLLGNTGELFF. The CDR3 DNA reads TGTGCCAGCAGCTTGGACCTACTAGGGAACACCGGGGAGCTGTTTTTT.

The chain employs TRBV15 and TRBJ1-5; D call uncertain. Germline lookup yields CDR1 LNHNV and CDR2 YYDKDF (reference sequence). Trimming stripped 1 base from V and 7 bases from J, with 5 bases between. CDR3 length: 12 amino acids. In DNA, the CDR3 is TGTGCCACCAGCAGAGGTATCCAGCCCCAGCATTTT. Encoded protein: CATSRGIQPQHF.

The DNA of the CDR3 is TGCGCCAGCAGCCAAGAGAGGGGCGGCCACAATGAGCAGTTCTTC. The encoded protein is CASSQERGGHNEQFF. V is TRBV4-3 and J is TRBJ2-1, with D perhaps TRBD1 or TRBD2 (5 bases each). Trimming left V 0 bases short and J 5 bases short, with 11 bases between. This CDR3 comprises 15 residues. CDR1 and CDR2 (germline): LGHNA, YSLEER.

This clone was detected only once. This chain links TRBV10-2 with TRBJ1-1, with 7 bases that match TRBD1. Germline values: CDR1 WSHSY, CDR2 SAAADI. Trimming at V came to 2 bases and at J to 1 base, leaving 1 base not matched to a gene. The CDR3 sequence is 14 residues long. For the CDR3, the DNA is TGCGCCAGCAGTGAGGCAGGGGGGAACACTGAAGCTTTCTTT. Its protein is CASSEAGGNTEAFF.

The genes are TRBV27 and TRBJ2-5; D not certain. The CDR3 sequence is 13 residues long. Trimming stripped 2 bases from V and 1 base from J, with 5 bases between. Germline V lookup: CDR1 MNHEY, CDR2 SMNVEV (reference sequence). Written as DNA, the CDR3 is TGTGCCAGCAGTTTACAGTTCCAAGAGACCCAGTACTTC. It specifies CASSLQFQETQYF.

The rearrangement links TRBV7-6 to TRBJ2-7; D is unclear. The CDR3 sequence is 13 residues long. Per germline, CDR1 SGHVS and CDR2 FNYEAQ. V lost 4 bases and J lost 3, with 10 bases in between. The CDR3 DNA is TGTGCCAGCAGCTCCGCCCTTGGCTACGAGCAGTACTTC. It encodes CASSSALGYEQYF.

This clone has just one count. This chain joins TRBV15 and TRBJ2-3, with a tentative D call TRBD2 (6 bases). Deletions cut 7 bases from V and 8 bases from J, with 13 bases between. There are 12 residues in the CDR3. CDR1 and CDR2 from the germline V gene are LNHNV and YYDKDF (reference sequence). The CDR3 nucleotides read TGTGCCACCAAATGGGGGGTCGGTACGCAGTATTTT. Its translation: CATKWGVGTQYF.

This clone was seen only once. The chain uses TRBV7-9 and TRBJ2-7, with unresolved D. The CDR3 is 16 residues long. Germline-derived CDR1 and CDR2 are SEHNR and FQNEAQ (reference sequence). Trimming took 7 bases from V and 2 from J, leaving 21 bases between them. The CDR3 protein is CASNTFTLPGTYEQYF. The CDR3, as DNA: TGTGCCAGCAACACGTTCACGCTCCCGGGCACCTACGAGCAGTACTTC. The full variable domain, rest sourced from reference TRBV7-9 and TRBJ2-7, is DTGVSQNPRHKITKRGQNVTFRCDPISEHNRLYWYRQTLGQGPEFLTYFQNEAQLEKSRLLSDRFSAERPKGSFSTLEIQRTEQGDSAMYLCASNTFTLPGTYEQYFGPGTRLTVT.

V gene TRBV5-6 combines with J gene TRBJ1-6; perhaps TRBD1 as D (5 bases). V was shortened by 4 bases and J by 8 bases, with 10 bases between the two germline ends. Germline lookup yields CDR1 SGHDT and CDR2 YYEEEE. The CDR3 loop spans 13 amino acids. CDR3 loop: CASSPGDDSPLHF. The CDR3 DNA reads as TGTGCCAGCAGCCCGGGGGACGATTCACCCCTCCACTTT.

The chain links TRBV7-9 to TRBJ2-7; D may be TRBD1 (6 bases). This CDR3 is 14 amino acids long. V was trimmed by 5 bases and J by 2 bases, leaving 13 bases between them. In germline, CDR1 is SEHNR, CDR2 FQNEAQ (reference sequence). CDR3 sequence (DNA): TGTGCCAGCAGCCCACGGGACAATGCCTACGAGCAGTACTTC. Protein product: CASSPRDNAYEQYF.

The chain joins TRBV5-1 to TRBJ2-3, with D perhaps matching TRBD1 (5 bases). Trimming pared 7 bases from V and 0 bases from J, leaving 12 bases between. The CDR3 runs to 14 residues. Germline-derived CDR1 and CDR2 are SGHRS and YFSETQ. The CDR3: CASRRQKSTDTQYF. Written as DNA, the CDR3 is TGCGCCAGCCGCCGACAGAAAAGCACAGATACGCAGTATTTT. The full variable domain, with the rest looked up from reference TRBV5-1 and TRBJ2-3, is KAGVTQTPRYLIKTRGQQVTLSCSPISGHRSVSWYQQTPGQGLQFLFEYFSETQRNKGNFPGRFSGRQFSNSRSEMNVSTLELGDSALYLCASRRQKSTDTQYFGPGTRLTVL.

This sequence joins TRBV19 and TRBJ2-1; TRBD1 matches 8 bases. Per the germline V gene, CDR1 is LNHDA and CDR2 is SQIVND (reference sequence). The V gene end was trimmed by 2 bases and the J gene end by 4 bases; junction bases not matched to a gene: 7. This CDR3 spans 16 amino acids. Here the CDR3 DNA reads TGTGCCAGTAGTATATCAGGACAGGGCCTTTACAATGAGCAGTTCTTC. Its translation: CASSISGQGLYNEQFF.

The gene calls are TRBV2 and TRBJ1-6; a possible D gene is TRBD1 (5 bases). CDR1 SNHLY and CDR2 FYNNEI come from the germline V gene. CDR3 size: 14 residues. V lost 6 bases, J lost 7 bases, and 13 bases lay in between. Here the CDR3 reads CASSAQGRNSPLHF. The CDR3 nucleotides are TGTGCCAGCAGCGCGCAGGGTAGGAATTCACCCCTCCACTTT.

This clone was counted only a few times. The rearrangement uses TRBV6-2 or TRBV6-3 and TRBJ1-4; 8 bases are shared with TRBD1. Germline-derived CDR1 and CDR2 are MNHEY and SVGEGT. CDR3 size: 15 residues. With V trimmed by 6 bases and J by 8 bases, 11 bases remained unmatched. The CDR3 protein is CASSQWTGSREKLFF. DNA of the CDR3: TGTGCCAGCAGCCAGTGGACAGGGAGTAGAGAAAAACTGTTTTTT.